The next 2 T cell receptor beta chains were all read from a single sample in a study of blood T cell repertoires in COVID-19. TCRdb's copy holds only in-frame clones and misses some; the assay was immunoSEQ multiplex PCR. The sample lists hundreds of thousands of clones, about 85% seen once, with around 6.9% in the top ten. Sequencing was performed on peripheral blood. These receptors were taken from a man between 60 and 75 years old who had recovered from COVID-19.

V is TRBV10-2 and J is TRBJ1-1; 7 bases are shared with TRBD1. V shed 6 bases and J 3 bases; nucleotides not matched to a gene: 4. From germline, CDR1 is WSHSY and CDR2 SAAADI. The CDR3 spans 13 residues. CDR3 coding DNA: TGCGCCAGCAGGGACAGGCAAGACACTGAAGCTTTCTTT. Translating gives CASRDRQDTEAFF.

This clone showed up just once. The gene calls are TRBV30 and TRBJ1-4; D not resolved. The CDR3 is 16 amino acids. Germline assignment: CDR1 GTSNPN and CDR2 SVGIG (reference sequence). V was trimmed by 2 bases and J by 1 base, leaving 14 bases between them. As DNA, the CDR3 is TGTGCCTGGAGTAACAGTATCGGGAAAACTAATGAAAAACTGTTTTTT. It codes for CAWSNSIGKTNEKLFF.